The rows below give T cell receptor beta chains drawn from one sample of a study of blood T cell repertoires in COVID-19. TCRdb's copy holds only in-frame clones and misses some; the assay was immunoSEQ multiplex PCR. The data hold 95,000 or so clones, with about four fifths observed a single time. Sequenced sample: peripheral blood. The receptors originated from a woman at least 80 years old with active or convalescent COVID-19. CDR3s include the opening cysteine and the closing phenylalanine or tryptophan. A D gene is named only where the DNA matches it firmly. Expanded clones get a size class; other rows say once, few or many, or leave the size out.

TGTGCCAGCAGCTTGGGGACAGGGTCCTACAATGAGCAGTTCTTC	CASSLGTGSYNEQFF	TRBJ2-1	TRBV7-2	TRBD1	few
TGTGCCAGCAGCCCCGTAACCTACCGGGAGACCCAGTACTTC	CASSPVTYRETQYF	TRBJ2-5	TRBV7-2	-	-
TGTGCCAGCAGTTCGACAGGTAGGATATCCTACGAGCAGTACTTC	CASSSTGRISYEQYF	TRBJ2-7	TRBV27	-	once
TGCAGTGCCAGTAGACTGGGCCGACTAGCGGGACCGATCAATGAGCAGTTCTTC	CSASRLGRLAGPINEQFF	TRBJ2-1	TRBV20-1	TRBD2	-
TGCAGCGGAGACAGGCTACAAGAGACCCAGTACTTC	CSGDRLQETQYF	TRBJ2-5	TRBV29-1	-	-
TGTGCCAGCAGTTGGGCTGGGAGCAATGAGCAGTTCTTC	CASSWAGSNEQFF	TRBJ2-1	TRBV27	-	-
TGTGCCAGCAGTTTGACGCGGGTGCCCTACGAGCAGTACTTC	CASSLTRVPYEQYF	TRBJ2-7	TRBV27	-	-
TGTGCCAGCAGCCAAGAGGGCGGGCGGGCGCCGAGGTACGAGCAGTACTTC	CASSQEGGRAPRYEQYF	TRBJ2-7	TRBV4-2	-	-
TGTGCCAGCAGTTACGACAGGGATGGTCAGCCCCAGCATTTT	CASSYDRDGQPQHF	TRBJ1-5	TRBV6-6	TRBD1	-
TGTGCCAGCAGCTTGCAGGGGAGGAACACTGAAGCTTTCTTT	CASSLQGRNTEAFF	TRBJ1-1	TRBV5-4	-	-
TGTGCCAGCAGCAAAAAAAGGACTAGCGGAAGCACAGATACGCAGTATTTT	CASSKKRTSGSTDTQYF	TRBJ2-3	TRBV21-1	-	-
TGCGCCAGCAGCCCGGGGGGGATTAAAGCCTATGGCTACACCTTC	CASSPGGIKAYGYTF	TRBJ1-2	TRBV5-1	-	-
TGTGCCAGCAGTTCCCCCGGACTAGCGGGGAGGGGCGAGCAGTTCTTC	CASSSPGLAGRGEQFF	TRBJ2-1	TRBV28	TRBD2	-
TGTGCCAGCAGTTCGCCGACTAGCGGGAGTTGGGAGCAGTACTTC	CASSSPTSGSWEQYF	TRBJ2-7	TRBV28	TRBD2	few
TGTGCCTGGAGTGGGGGGGACAATCAGCCCCAGCATTTT	CAWSGGDNQPQHF	TRBJ1-5	TRBV30	-	many
TGTGCCAGCAGCTTTGTTCAACTACCGTCCTACGAGCAGTACTTC	CASSFVQLPSYEQYF	TRBJ2-7	TRBV7-9	-	-
TGTGCCAGTAGTCCACAACACGTTAGCAATCAGCCCCAGCATTTT	CASSPQHVSNQPQHF	TRBJ1-5	TRBV19	-	-
TGTGCCAGCAGCTTAGCGATACCGGTGTATGGCTACACCTTC	CASSLAIPVYGYTF	TRBJ1-2	TRBV7-9	-	-
TGTGCCTGGCACCGACAGGCGTCGGAGACCCAGTACTTC	CAWHRQASETQYF	TRBJ2-5	TRBV30	-	-
TGTGCCAGCAGCCAGACAGGGGCCAGAACAGATACGCAGTATTTT	CASSQTGARTDTQYF	TRBJ2-3	TRBV6-5	TRBD1	-
TGTGCCAGTAGCGAGACTAGCTTCTACGAGCAGTACTTC	CASSETSFYEQYF	TRBJ2-7	TRBV19	TRBD2	-
TGTGCCAGCAGCGTCCGTCGTAATGGCTCACCCCTCCACTTT	CASSVRRNGSPLHF	TRBJ1-6	TRBV9	-	-
TGTGCCAGCTCTCCCCACCTCCTAGCGACGAGCTCCTACGAGCAGTACTTC	CASSPHLLATSSYEQYF	TRBJ2-7	TRBV3-1/TRBV3-2	-	-
TGTGCCAGCAGCTCATGGACTAGCCAAGAGACCCAGTACTTC	CASSSWTSQETQYF	TRBJ2-5	TRBV5-4	TRBD2	-
TGTGCCAGCAGCTTAACTGACCTAGGGGGTGAGCAGTTCTTC	CASSLTDLGGEQFF	TRBJ2-1	TRBV7-3	-	-
TGTGCCAGCAGTTCCCAGGGGTACCAAGAGACCCAGTACTTC	CASSSQGYQETQYF	TRBJ2-5	TRBV28	-	few
TGTGCCACCTCCAAAGGGACAGGACGATCTGGAAACACCATATATTTT	CATSKGTGRSGNTIYF	TRBJ1-3	TRBV15	TRBD1	-
TGTGCCAGCAGTTCGGGACAGGGAGGCACCGGGGAGCTGTTTTTT	CASSSGQGGTGELFF	TRBJ2-2	TRBV7-9	TRBD1	-
TGTGCCAGCAGTAACTACCAGGGGGCGAATACCGGGGAGCTGTTTTTT	CASSNYQGANTGELFF	TRBJ2-2	TRBV28	TRBD1	-
TGTGCCAGCAGTCCCCAGCGGCAGGGGATCTCCTACGAGCAGTACTTC	CASSPQRQGISYEQYF	TRBJ2-7	TRBV25-1	-	-
TGCAGCGTTGGTGGGACGAGACGCAAGGGGGCCAACAATGAGCAGTTCTTC	CSVGGTRRKGANNEQFF	TRBJ2-1	TRBV29-1	TRBD1	-
TGCGCCAGCAGCTTGAGCGGGGGCTCCTACAATGAGCAGTTCTTC	CASSLSGGSYNEQFF	TRBJ2-1	TRBV5-1	TRBD2	once
TGTGCCAGCAGCTTATTAACAAGCGGGACTCGGGATGAGCAGTTCTTC	CASSLLTSGTRDEQFF	TRBJ2-1	TRBV7-3	TRBD2	-
TGCGCCAGCAGCTTGTCGGGAGGACTCTCTGGGGCCAACGTCCTGACTTTC	CASSLSGGLSGANVLTF	TRBJ2-6	TRBV5-1	TRBD2	-
TGTGCCAGCAGTTTATCCCCAGCGGGAGGGTCGACTGATGAGCAGTTCTTC	CASSLSPAGGSTDEQFF	TRBJ2-1	TRBV27	TRBD2	-
TGTGCCAGCAGTTTATGGACTAGCGGGAGTAGGGGTGAGCAGTTCTTC	CASSLWTSGSRGEQFF	TRBJ2-1	TRBV28	TRBD2	-
TGTGCCTGGACACAGTACAGGAACACTGAAGCTTTCTTT	CAWTQYRNTEAFF	TRBJ1-1	TRBV30	-	-
TGTGCCAGCAGTGAACGCGGGATTTCACCCCTCCACTTT	CASSERGISPLHF	TRBJ1-6	TRBV2	-	-
TGTGCCAGCAGCCGACTAGCGGGAGGCGAGCAGTACTTC	CASSRLAGGEQYF	TRBJ2-7	TRBV7-2	TRBD2	-
TGCGCCAGCAGCCCCCGACTAGCGGGAGGGCCAAACGAGCAGTACTTC	CASSPRLAGGPNEQYF	TRBJ2-7	TRBV5-1	TRBD2	-
TGTGCCAGCAGGAGGGACAGTAACTATGGCTACACCTTC	CASRRDSNYGYTF	TRBJ1-2	TRBV2	TRBD1	-
TGTGCCAGTAGTATAAGACAGTCCGCAACTAATGAAAAACTGTTTTTT	CASSIRQSATNEKLFF	TRBJ1-4	TRBV19	-	-
TGTGCCAGCAGCTTGGCCTGGCAGGGTAGAGGCTACACCTTC	CASSLAWQGRGYTF	TRBJ1-2	TRBV7-8	-	-
TGTGCCAGCAGTCAGGGACAGGGGAGGGCAGATACGCAGTATTTT	CASSQGQGRADTQYF	TRBJ2-3	TRBV6-6	TRBD1	-
TGTGCCAGCAGCTTAGGACAGGGACACAATCAGCCCCAGCATTTT	CASSLGQGHNQPQHF	TRBJ1-5	TRBV7-2	TRBD1	-
TGTGCCAGCAGCCCACGGACAGGTTCCTACAATGAGCAGTTCTTC	CASSPRTGSYNEQFF	TRBJ2-1	TRBV7-8	TRBD1	-